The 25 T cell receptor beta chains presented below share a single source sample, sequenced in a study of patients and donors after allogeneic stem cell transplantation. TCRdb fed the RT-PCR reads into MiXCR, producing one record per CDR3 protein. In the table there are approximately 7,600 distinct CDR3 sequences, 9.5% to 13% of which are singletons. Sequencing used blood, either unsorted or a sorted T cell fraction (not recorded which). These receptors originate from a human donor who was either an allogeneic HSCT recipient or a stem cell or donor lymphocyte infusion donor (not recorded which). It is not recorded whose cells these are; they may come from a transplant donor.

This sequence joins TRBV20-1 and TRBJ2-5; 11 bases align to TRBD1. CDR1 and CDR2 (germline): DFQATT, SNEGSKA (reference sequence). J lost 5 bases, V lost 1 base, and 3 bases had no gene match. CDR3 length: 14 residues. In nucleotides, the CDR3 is TGCAGTGCTAGAGTGGACAGGGGGCTTGAGACCCAGTACTTC. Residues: CSARVDRGLETQYF.

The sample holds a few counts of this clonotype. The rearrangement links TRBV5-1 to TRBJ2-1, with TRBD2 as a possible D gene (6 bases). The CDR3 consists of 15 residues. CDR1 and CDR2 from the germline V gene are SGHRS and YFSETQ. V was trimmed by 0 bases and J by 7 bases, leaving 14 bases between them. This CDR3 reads CASSLEILAGNEQFF. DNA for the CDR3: TGCGCCAGCAGCTTGGAGATCTTGGCGGGGAATGAGCAGTTCTTC.

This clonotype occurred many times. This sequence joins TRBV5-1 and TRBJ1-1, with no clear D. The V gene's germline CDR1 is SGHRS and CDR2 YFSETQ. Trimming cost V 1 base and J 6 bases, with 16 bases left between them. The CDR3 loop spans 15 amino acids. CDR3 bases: TGCGCCAGCAGCTTGTACGAGACTCTTCCCCCTGAAGCTTTCTTT. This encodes CASSLYETLPPEAFF.

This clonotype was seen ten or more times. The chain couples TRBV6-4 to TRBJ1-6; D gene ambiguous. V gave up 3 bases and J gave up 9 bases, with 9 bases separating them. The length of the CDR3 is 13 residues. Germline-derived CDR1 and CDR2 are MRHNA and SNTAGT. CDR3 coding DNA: TGTGCCAGCAGTGAAGTGTCGGGTTCACCCCTCCACTTT. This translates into CASSEVSGSPLHF.

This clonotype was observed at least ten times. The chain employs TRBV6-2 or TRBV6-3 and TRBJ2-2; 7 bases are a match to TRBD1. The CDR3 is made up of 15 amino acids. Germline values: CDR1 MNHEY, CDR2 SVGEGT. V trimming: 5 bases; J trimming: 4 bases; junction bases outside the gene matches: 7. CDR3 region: CASSRVQGTTGELFF. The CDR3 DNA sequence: TGTGCCAGCAGTCGGGTACAGGGGACCACCGGGGAGCTGTTTTTT.

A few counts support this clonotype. CDR3 sequence: CASSTGQSGNTIYF. Here the CDR3 DNA reads TGTGCCAGCAGCACGGGACAGTCTGGAAACACCATATATTTT. This chain joins TRBV5-5 and TRBJ1-3, with 7 positions matching TRBD1. The CDR3 extends over 14 amino acids. V was pared by 4 bases and J by 1 base, with 2 bases of the junction left unmatched. The V gene's germline CDR1 is SGHKS and CDR2 YYEKEE (reference sequence).

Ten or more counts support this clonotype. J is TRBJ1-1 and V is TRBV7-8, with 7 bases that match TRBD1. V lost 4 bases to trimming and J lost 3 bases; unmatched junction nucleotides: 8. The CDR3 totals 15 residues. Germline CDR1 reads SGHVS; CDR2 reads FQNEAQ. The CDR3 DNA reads TGTGCCAGCAGCTCCCCGACAGGGCAGGACACTGAAGCTTTCTTT. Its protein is CASSSPTGQDTEAFF.

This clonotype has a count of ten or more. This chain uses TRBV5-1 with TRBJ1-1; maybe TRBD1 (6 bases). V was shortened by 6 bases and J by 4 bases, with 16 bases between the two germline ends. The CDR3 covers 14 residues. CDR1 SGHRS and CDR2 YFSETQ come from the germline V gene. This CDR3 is CASIPTAGVTEAFF. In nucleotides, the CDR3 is TGCGCCAGCATCCCGACGGCAGGGGTCACTGAAGCTTTCTTT. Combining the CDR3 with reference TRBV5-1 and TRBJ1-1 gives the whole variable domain KAGVTQTPRYLIKTRGQQVTLSCSPISGHRSVSWYQQTPGQGLQFLFEYFSETQRNKGNFPGRFSGRQFSNSRSEMNVSTLELGDSALYLCASIPTAGVTEAFFGQGTRLTVV.

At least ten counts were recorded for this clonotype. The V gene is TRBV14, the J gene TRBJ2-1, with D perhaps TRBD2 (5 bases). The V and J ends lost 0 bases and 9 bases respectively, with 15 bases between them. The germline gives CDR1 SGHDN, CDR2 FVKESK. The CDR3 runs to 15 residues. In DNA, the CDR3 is TGTGCCAGCAGCCAAGAGAAGTCTAGCCGGGGTGAGCAGTTCTTC. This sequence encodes CASSQEKSSRGEQFF.

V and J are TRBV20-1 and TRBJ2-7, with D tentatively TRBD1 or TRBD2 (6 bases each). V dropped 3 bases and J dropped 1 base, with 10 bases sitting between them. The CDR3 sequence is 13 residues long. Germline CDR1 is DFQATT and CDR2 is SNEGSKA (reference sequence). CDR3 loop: CSASWGASYEQYF. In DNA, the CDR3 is TGCAGTGCTAGTTGGGGGGCATCCTACGAGCAGTACTTC.

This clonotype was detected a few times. Here the CDR3 reads CASSQGTKSYEQYF. The DNA of the CDR3 is TGTGCCAGCAGCCAAGGGACAAAATCCTACGAGCAGTACTTC. V and J are TRBV14 and TRBJ2-7, with D perhaps TRBD1 (5 bases). The ends were cut back, 1 base at V and 1 base at J, with 8 bases in the middle. CDR3 size: 14 residues. CDR1 and CDR2 (germline): SGHDN, FVKESK.

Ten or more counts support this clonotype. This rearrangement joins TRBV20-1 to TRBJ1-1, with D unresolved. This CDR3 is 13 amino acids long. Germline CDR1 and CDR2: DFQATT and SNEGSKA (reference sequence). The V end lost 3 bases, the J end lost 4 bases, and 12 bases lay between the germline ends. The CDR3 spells CSARKGFGTEAFF. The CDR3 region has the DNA TGCAGTGCTAGGAAGGGTTTTGGCACTGAAGCTTTCTTT.

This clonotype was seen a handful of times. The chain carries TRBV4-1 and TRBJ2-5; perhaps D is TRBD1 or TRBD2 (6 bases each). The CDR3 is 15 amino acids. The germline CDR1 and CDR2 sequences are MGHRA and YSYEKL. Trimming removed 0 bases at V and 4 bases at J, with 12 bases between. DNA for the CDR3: TGCGCCAGCAGCCAAGACGGAGGGGGGTTAGAGACCCAGTACTTC. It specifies CASSQDGGGLETQYF.

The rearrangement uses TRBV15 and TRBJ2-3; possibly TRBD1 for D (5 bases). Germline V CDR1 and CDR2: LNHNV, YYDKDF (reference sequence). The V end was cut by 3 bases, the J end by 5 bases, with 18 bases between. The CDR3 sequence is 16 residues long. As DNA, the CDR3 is TGTGCCACCAGCAGTTTAGGCCAGGGTAGGCAAGATACGCAGTATTTT. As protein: CATSSLGQGRQDTQYF.

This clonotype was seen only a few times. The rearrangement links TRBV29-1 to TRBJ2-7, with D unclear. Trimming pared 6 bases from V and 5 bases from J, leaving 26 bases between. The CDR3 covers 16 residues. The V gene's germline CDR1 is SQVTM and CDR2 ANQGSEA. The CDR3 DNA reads TGCAGCGTAGCGTCCCCTATTTATAGCCTTTTCGACGAGCAGTACTTC. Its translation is CSVASPIYSLFDEQYF.

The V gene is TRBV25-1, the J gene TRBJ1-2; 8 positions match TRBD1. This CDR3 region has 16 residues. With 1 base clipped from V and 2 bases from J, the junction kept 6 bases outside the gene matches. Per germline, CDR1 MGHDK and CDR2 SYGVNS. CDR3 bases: TGTGCCAGCAGTGAATCGGCCGGACAGGGCAACTATGGCTACACCTTC. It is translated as CASSESAGQGNYGYTF.

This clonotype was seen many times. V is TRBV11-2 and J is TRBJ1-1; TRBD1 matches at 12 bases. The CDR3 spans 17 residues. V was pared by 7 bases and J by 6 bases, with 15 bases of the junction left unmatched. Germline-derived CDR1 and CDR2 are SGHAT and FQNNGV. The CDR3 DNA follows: TGTGCCAGCACCGTAGGGGACAGGGGGCGCGGGGTGGCTGAAGCTTTCTTT. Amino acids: CASTVGDRGRGVAEAFF.

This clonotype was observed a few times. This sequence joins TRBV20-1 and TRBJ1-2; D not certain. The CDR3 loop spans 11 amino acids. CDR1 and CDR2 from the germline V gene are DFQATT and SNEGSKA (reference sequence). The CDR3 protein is CSAPGSLGYTF. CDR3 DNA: TGCAGCGCCCCAGGCTCTTTGGGCTACACCTTC.

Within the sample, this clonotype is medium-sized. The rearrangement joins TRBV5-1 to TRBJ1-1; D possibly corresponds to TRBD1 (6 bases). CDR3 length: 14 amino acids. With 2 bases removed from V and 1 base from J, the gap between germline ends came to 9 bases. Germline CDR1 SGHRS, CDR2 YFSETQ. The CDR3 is CASSFLTGNTEAFF. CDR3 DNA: TGCGCCAGCAGCTTCCTGACAGGGAACACTGAAGCTTTCTTT.

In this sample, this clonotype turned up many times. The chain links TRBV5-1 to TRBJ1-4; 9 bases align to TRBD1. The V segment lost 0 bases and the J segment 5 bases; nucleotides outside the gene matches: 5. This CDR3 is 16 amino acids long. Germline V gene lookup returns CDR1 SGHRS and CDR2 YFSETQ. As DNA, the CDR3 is TGCGCCAGCAGCTTGGCCCCCGGGACAGGGAATGAAAAACTGTTTTTT. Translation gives CASSLAPGTGNEKLFF.

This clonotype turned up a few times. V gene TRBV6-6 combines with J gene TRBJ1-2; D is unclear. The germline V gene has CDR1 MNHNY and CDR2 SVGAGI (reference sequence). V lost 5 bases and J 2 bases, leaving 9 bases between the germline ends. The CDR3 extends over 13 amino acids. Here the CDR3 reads CASSNGLNYGYTF. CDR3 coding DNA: TGTGCCAGCAGTAACGGCCTCAACTATGGCTACACCTTC.

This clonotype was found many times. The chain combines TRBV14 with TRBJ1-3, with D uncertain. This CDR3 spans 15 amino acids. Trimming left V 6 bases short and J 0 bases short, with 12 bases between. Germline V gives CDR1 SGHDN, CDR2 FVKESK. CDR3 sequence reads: CASSFDRSSGNTIYF. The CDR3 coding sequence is TGTGCCAGCAGTTTCGACCGTAGCTCTGGAAACACCATATATTTT. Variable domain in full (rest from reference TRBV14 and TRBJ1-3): EAGVTQFPSHSVIEKGQTVTLRCDPISGHDNLYWYRRVMGKEIKFLLHFVKESKQDESGMPNNRFLAERTGGTYSTLKVQPAELEDSGVYFCASSFDRSSGNTIYFGEGSWLTVV.

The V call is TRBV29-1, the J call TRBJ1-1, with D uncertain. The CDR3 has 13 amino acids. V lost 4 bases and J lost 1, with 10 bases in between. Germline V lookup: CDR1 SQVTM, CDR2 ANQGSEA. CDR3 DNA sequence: TGCAGCGTTGCAGATGGAGGGAACACTGAAGCTTTCTTT. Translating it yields CSVADGGNTEAFF.

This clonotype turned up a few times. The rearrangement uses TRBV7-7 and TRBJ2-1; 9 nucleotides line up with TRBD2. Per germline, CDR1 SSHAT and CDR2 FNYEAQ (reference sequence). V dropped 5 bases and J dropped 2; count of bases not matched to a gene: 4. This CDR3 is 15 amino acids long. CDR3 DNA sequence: TGTGCCAGCAGCCCGGGACTAGCAGCCTACAATGAGCAGTTCTTC. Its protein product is CASSPGLAAYNEQFF.

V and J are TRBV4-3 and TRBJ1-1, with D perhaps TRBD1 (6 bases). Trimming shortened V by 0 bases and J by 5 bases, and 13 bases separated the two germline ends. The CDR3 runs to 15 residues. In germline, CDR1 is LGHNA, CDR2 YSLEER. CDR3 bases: TGCGCCAGCAGCCAAGATCTGGGGGCAGATACTGAAGCTTTCTTT. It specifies CASSQDLGADTEAFF.